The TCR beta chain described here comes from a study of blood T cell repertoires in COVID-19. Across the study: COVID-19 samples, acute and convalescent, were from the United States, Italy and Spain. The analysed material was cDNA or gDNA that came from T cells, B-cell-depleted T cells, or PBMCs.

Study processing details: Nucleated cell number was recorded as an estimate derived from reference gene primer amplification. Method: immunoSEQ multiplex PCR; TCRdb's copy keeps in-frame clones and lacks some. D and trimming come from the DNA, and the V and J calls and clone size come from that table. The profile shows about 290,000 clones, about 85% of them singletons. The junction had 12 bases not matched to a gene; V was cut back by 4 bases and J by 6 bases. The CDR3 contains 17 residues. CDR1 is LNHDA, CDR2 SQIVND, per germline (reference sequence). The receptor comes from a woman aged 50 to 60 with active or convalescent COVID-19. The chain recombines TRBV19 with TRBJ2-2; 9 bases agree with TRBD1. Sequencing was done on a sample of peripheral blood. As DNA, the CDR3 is TGTGCCAGTAGTACCCCAACAGGGGGCAACTTCCCCGGGGAGCTGTTTTTT. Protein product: CASSTPTGGNFPGELFF.